The 22 T cell receptor beta chains presented below share a single source sample, sequenced in a study of T cell repertoires in cytomegalovirus infection. The antigens for these receptors are not known. MiXCR was run by TCRdb on the reads, yielding one entry per CDR3 protein. The sample shows fewer than 650,000 distinct CDR3 sequences, roughly 42% of them seen only once. This specimen was cultured PBMCs, taken from culture after CMV antigen stimulation. The origin of the receptors is a human donor in good health (CMV status not recorded). Some clones in this sample may be carry-over from other donors' samples.

This clonotype has a handful of counts. The CDR3 is CASSQSMDISYNEQFF. CDR3 nucleotide sequence: TGCGCCAGCAGCCAGTCGATGGACATCTCCTACAATGAGCAGTTCTTC. The V gene is TRBV4-1, the J gene TRBJ2-1, with D maybe TRBD1 (5 bases). Germline CDR1 MGHRA, CDR2 YSYEKL. V lost 3 bases, J lost 0 bases, and 12 bases lay in between. This CDR3 has 16 residues.

The J gene is TRBJ1-5, the V gene TRBV12-3 or TRBV12-4; tentative D call: TRBD1 (5 bases). The V end lost 5 bases, the J end lost 6 bases, and 11 bases lay between the germline ends. There are 13 residues in the CDR3. The CDR3, as DNA: TGTGCCAGCAGTGGCCGGGACGGTCAGCCCCAGCATTTT. Translating it yields CASSGRDGQPQHF.

The rearrangement links TRBV10-2 to TRBJ2-2; 8 nucleotides align to TRBD2. CDR1 and CDR2 from the germline V gene are WSHSY and SAAADI. The V gene end was trimmed by 8 bases and the J gene end by 4 bases; junction bases not matched to a gene: 6. CDR3 length: 14 residues. As DNA, the CDR3 is TGCGCCAGCCGCCAAAGCGGGGGCACCGGGGAGCTGTTTTTT. Its protein product is CASRQSGGTGELFF.

There are a few counts of this clonotype. The J gene is TRBJ1-1, the V gene TRBV25-1; D not resolved. V was cut by 4 bases and J by 3 bases, with 12 bases left in between. The CDR3 length is 14 residues. Germline CDR1 reads MGHDK; CDR2 reads SYGVNS. Here the CDR3 DNA reads TGTGCCAGCAGTGCCCCTCCTGGGGACACTGAAGCTTTCTTT. Protein product: CASSAPPGDTEAFF.

This clonotype was counted between two and nine times. The V and J genes are TRBV6-5 and TRBJ2-1; 15 nucleotides match TRBD2. The germline V gene has CDR1 MNHEY and CDR2 SVGAGI. CDR3 size: 20 residues. Trimming cost V 2 bases and J 4 bases; bases outside gene matches: 12. CDR3 sequence reads: CASSYQRTSGGVLGYNEQFF. DNA of the CDR3: TGTGCCAGCAGTTACCAGAGGACTAGCGGGGGGGTGTTAGGTTACAATGAGCAGTTCTTC.

V gene TRBV2 combines with J gene TRBJ2-2; D is perhaps TRBD1 (6 bases). The V end lost 6 bases, the J end lost 7 bases, and 12 bases lay between the germline ends. Germline lookup yields CDR1 SNHLY and CDR2 FYNNEI. CDR3 length equals 13 residues. CDR3 nucleotides: TGTGCCAGCAGCGCTCAGGGGAGCGGGGAGCTGTTTTTT. Protein product: CASSAQGSGELFF.

This clonotype was recorded a few times. The junction departs from germline at one end; a sequencing error may be responsible. The chain uses TRBV11-3 and TRBJ2-1, with 7 bases aligning to TRBD1. The CDR3 length is 15 residues. CDR1 SGHNT and CDR2 YENEEA come from the germline V gene. The CDR3 loop is CASSSRDSPYSEQFF. The CDR3 coding sequence is TGTGCCAGCAGCTCCCGGGACAGTCCCTACAGTGAGCAGTTCTTC.

The V and J genes are TRBV4-3 and TRBJ1-4; 10 bases match TRBD1. J lost 8 bases, V lost 4 bases, and 4 bases had no gene match. Germline lookup yields CDR1 LGHNA and CDR2 YSLEER. This CDR3 spans 14 amino acids. CDR3 DNA: TGCGCCAGCAGCCGGGGGACAGGGGACGAAAAACTGTTTTTT. This encodes CASSRGTGDEKLFF.

The V call is TRBV7-2, the J call TRBJ2-1, with TRBD2 matching 8 bases. Trimming removed 4 bases from V and 5 bases from J; junction bases left unmatched: 7. This CDR3 region has 15 residues. Germline CDR1 reads SGHTA; CDR2 reads FQGNSA. CDR3 amino acids: CASSSVSGSNNEQFF. CDR3 DNA sequence: TGTGCCAGCAGCTCAGTCAGCGGGAGTAACAATGAGCAGTTCTTC.

The gene calls are TRBV11-2 and TRBJ2-1, with a possible D match to TRBD2 (5 bases). The CDR3 is made up of 15 amino acids. Germline V lookup: CDR1 SGHAT, CDR2 FQNNGV. Between the trimmed V and J ends, which lost 1 base and 7 bases, there was a span of 14 bases. CDR3 residues: CASSLVRGRWNEQFF. As DNA, the CDR3 is TGTGCCAGCAGCTTAGTTCGGGGAAGGTGGAATGAGCAGTTCTTC.

This clonotype occurred a few times. This sequence joins TRBV6-1 and TRBJ2-7; 7 positions agree with TRBD2. From germline, CDR1 is MNHNS and CDR2 SASEGT. The CDR3 loop spans 15 amino acids. J gave up 5 bases and V 8 bases, and 15 bases lay outside the gene matches. Here the CDR3 DNA reads TGTGCCAGCTCCCTAGGAGCGGGGATGATCGACGAGCAGTACTTC. Its translation: CASSLGAGMIDEQYF.

This clonotype was picked up a small number of times. The rearrangement joins TRBV7-9 to TRBJ1-5, with D perhaps matching TRBD1 (5 bases). Trimming removed 5 bases at V and 5 bases at J, with 16 bases between. The CDR3 has 15 residues. Per germline, CDR1 SEHNR and CDR2 FQNEAQ (reference sequence). The CDR3 here is CASSNQGDTYQPQHF. CDR3 DNA sequence: TGTGCCAGCAGCAACCAAGGGGATACTTATCAGCCCCAGCATTTT.

The chain couples TRBV7-8 to TRBJ1-4; possible D gene TRBD1, 6 bases. The CDR3 covers 15 residues. The germline CDR1 and CDR2 sequences are SGHVS and FQNEAQ. The V end was cut by 1 base, the J end by 7 bases, with 13 bases between. The CDR3 coding sequence is TGTGCCAGCAGCTTAGTAGGGGGGGCAGGTGAAAAACTGTTTTTT. This translates into CASSLVGGAGEKLFF.

This clonotype came up many times. The rearrangement joins TRBV7-2 to TRBJ2-5; TRBD1 agrees at 7 bases. There are 14 residues in the CDR3. CDR1 and CDR2 (germline): SGHTA, FQGNSA. The V segment lost 5 bases and the J segment 6 bases; nucleotides outside the gene matches: 9. The DNA for the CDR3 is TGTGCCAGCAGCCAGGACAGGCCCTCCAAGACCCAGTACTTC. As protein: CASSQDRPSKTQYF.

The chain uses TRBV9 and TRBJ2-3; 7 nucleotides align to TRBD2. The CDR3 is 15 amino acids. Losses at the gene ends were 2 bases for V and 6 bases for J; bases not matched to a gene: 9. Germline CDR1 is SGDLS and CDR2 is YYNGEE. The CDR3 spells CASSVRGRARDTQYF. The CDR3 DNA sequence: TGTGCCAGCAGCGTCCGGGGGAGGGCCAGGGATACGCAGTATTTT.

The chain links TRBV12-3 or TRBV12-4 to TRBJ2-7, with no clear D. The CDR3 spans 12 residues. Trimming took off 5 bases at V and 3 bases at J, with 8 bases between the two ends. CDR3 sequence (DNA): TGTGCCAGCAGTCGACTCTACTACGAGCAGTACTTC. Translated: CASSRLYYEQYF.

The rearrangement uses TRBV18 and TRBJ1-2; D call uncertain. The ends were cut back, 1 base at V and 5 bases at J, with 23 bases in the middle. Germline CDR1 KGHSH, CDR2 LQKENI. This CDR3 is built from 18 residues. CDR3 DNA: TGTGCCAGCTCACCACTCTCCCTACAGCCGACTGCCCTTTATGGCTACACCTTC. Its translation is CASSPLSLQPTALYGYTF.

This chain joins TRBV12-3 or TRBV12-4 and TRBJ1-1; D unclear. V was trimmed by 5 bases and J by 3 bases, leaving 10 bases between them. The CDR3 spans 13 residues. The CDR3: CASSMIQDTEAFF. The CDR3 DNA is TGTGCCAGCAGTATGATTCAGGACACTGAAGCTTTCTTT.

The chain recombines TRBV2 with TRBJ2-7, with 9 bases that match TRBD1. The V gene end was trimmed by 4 bases and the J gene end by 7 bases; junction bases not matched to a gene: 11. The CDR3 has 15 residues. Germline CDR1 reads SNHLY; CDR2 reads FYNNEI. DNA of the CDR3: TGTGCCAGCAGTGGCCGCGGGGACAGGGTATGGGAGCAGTACTTC. Translating it yields CASSGRGDRVWEQYF.

This clonotype has just a few counts. The V gene is TRBV6-1, the J gene TRBJ2-2; 10 nucleotides line up with TRBD2. The V segment lost 5 bases and the J segment 6 bases; nucleotides outside the gene matches: 9. CDR1 and CDR2 (germline): MNHNS, SASEGT. This CDR3 is 16 amino acids long. CDR3 DNA: TGTGCCAGCAGTTTTGGACTAGCGGAGAATTCCGGGGAGCTGTTTTTT. Translation: CASSFGLAENSGELFF.

V is TRBV11-2 and J is TRBJ2-2; D is undetermined. Germline CDR1 is SGHAT and CDR2 is FQNNGV. V lost 6 bases, J lost 0 bases, and 11 bases lay in between. The CDR3 runs to 15 residues. The CDR3 DNA reads as TGTGCCAGCAGGGCAAGCGTAACGAACACCGGGGAGCTGTTTTTT. Amino acid sequence: CASRASVTNTGELFF.

The rearrangement links TRBV19 to TRBJ2-7, with 7 positions matching TRBD2. The germline V gene has CDR1 LNHDA and CDR2 SQIVND (reference sequence). V was clipped by 7 bases and J by 5 bases; unmatched bases: 8. There are 13 residues in the CDR3. CDR3 residues: CASKERGIDEQYF. CDR3 DNA: TGTGCCAGTAAGGAGCGGGGAATCGACGAGCAGTACTTC.